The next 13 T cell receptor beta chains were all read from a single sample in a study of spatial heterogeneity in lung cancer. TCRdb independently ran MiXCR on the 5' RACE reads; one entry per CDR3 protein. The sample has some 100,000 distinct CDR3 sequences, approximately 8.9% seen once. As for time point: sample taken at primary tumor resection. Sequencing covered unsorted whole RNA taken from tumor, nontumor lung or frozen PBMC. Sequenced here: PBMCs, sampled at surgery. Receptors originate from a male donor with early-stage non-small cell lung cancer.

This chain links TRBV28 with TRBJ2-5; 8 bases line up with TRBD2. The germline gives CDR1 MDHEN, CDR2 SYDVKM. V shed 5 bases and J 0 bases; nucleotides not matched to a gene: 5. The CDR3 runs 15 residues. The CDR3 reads CASSDRGGYQETQYF. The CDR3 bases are TGTGCCAGCAGTGACCGGGGGGGGTACCAAGAGACCCAGTACTTC.

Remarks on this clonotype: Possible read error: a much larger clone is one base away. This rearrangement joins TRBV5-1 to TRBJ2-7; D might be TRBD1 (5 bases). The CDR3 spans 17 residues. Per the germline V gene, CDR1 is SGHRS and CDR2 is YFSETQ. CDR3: CVSSLRLGAADSYEQYF. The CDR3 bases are TGCGTCAGCAGCCTTAGATTAGGGGCAGCAGATTCCTACGAGCAGTACTTC. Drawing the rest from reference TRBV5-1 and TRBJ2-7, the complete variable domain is KAGVTQTPRYLIKTRGQQVTLSCSPISGHRSVSWYQQTPGQGLQFLFEYFSETQRNKGNFPGRFSGRQFSNSRSEMNVSTLELGDSALYLCVSSLRLGAADSYEQYFGPGTRLTVT.

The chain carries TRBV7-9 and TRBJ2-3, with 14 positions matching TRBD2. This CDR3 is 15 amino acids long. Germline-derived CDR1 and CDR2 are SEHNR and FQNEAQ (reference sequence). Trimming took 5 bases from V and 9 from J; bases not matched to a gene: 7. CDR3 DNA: TGTGCCAGCAGCGGGACTAGCGGGAGAGATGGGACGCAGTATTTT. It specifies CASSGTSGRDGTQYF.

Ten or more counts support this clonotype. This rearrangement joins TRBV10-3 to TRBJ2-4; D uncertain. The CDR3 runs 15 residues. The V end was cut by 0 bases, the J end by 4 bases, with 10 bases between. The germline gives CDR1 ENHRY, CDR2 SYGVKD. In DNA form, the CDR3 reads TGTGCCATCAGTGAGTCGGAGCTGGGAAAAAACATTCAGTACTTC. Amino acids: CAISESELGKNIQYF.

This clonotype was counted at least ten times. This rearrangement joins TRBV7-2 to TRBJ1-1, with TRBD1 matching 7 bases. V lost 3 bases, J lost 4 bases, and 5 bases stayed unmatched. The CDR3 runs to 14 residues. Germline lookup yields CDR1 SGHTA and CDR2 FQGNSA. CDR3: CASSFQGGGTEAFF. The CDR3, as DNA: TGTGCCAGCAGCTTTCAGGGGGGTGGCACTGAAGCTTTCTTT.

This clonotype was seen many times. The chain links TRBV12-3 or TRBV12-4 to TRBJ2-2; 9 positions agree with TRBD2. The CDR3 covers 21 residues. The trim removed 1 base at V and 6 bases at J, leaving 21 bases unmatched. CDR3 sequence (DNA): TGTGCCAGCAGTTTAGAATTCCGGCTAGCGGGGAAGGGGATTTATCCCGGGGAGCTGTTTTTT. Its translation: CASSLEFRLAGKGIYPGELFF.

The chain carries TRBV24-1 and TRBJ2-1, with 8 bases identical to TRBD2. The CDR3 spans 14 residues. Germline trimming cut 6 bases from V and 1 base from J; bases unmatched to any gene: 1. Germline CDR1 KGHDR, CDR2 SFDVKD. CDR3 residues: CATSPGGSYNEQFF. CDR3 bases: TGTGCCACCAGTCCGGGAGGGTCCTACAATGAGCAGTTCTTC.

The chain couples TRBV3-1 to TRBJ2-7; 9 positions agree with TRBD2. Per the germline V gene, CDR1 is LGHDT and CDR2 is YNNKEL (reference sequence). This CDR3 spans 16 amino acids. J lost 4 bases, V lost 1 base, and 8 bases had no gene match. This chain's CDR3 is CASSQGVAGARYEQYF. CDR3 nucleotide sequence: TGTGCCAGCAGCCAAGGGGTAGCGGGAGCCAGGTACGAGCAGTACTTC.

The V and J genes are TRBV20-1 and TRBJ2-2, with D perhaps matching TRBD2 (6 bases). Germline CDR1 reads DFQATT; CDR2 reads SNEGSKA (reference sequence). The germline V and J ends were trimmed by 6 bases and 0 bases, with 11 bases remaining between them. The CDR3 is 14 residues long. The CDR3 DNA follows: TGCAGTGCCCCTAGCGCCGCGAACACCGGGGAGCTGTTTTTT. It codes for CSAPSAANTGELFF.

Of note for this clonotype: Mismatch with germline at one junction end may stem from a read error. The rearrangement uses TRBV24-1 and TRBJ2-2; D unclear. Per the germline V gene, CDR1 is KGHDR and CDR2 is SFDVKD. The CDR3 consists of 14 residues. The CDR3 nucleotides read TGTGCCGCCAGTGATTATGGTAGGACCGGGGAGCTGTTTTTT. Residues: CAASDYGRTGELFF.

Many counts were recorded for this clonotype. CDR3 coding DNA: TGTGCCAGCAGCCTTAAGAGCGGCAATCAGCCCCAGCATTTT. Amino acid sequence: CASSLKSGNQPQHF. This chain connects TRBV12-3 or TRBV12-4 to TRBJ1-5; D remains ambiguous. The CDR3 totals 14 residues. The V end was cut by 6 bases, the J end by 2 bases, with 11 bases between.

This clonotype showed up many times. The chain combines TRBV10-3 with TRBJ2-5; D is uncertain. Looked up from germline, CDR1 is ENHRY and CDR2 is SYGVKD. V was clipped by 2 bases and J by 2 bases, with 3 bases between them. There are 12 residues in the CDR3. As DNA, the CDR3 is TGTGCCATCAGTGAGGGGCAAGAGACCCAGTACTTC. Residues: CAISEGQETQYF.

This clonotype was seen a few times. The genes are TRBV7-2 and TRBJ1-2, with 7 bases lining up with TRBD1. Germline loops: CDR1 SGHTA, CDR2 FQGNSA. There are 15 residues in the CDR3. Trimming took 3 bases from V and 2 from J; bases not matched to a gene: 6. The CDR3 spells CASSFRRGTNYGYTF. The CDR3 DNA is TGTGCCAGCAGCTTTCGCAGGGGGACGAACTATGGCTACACCTTC.